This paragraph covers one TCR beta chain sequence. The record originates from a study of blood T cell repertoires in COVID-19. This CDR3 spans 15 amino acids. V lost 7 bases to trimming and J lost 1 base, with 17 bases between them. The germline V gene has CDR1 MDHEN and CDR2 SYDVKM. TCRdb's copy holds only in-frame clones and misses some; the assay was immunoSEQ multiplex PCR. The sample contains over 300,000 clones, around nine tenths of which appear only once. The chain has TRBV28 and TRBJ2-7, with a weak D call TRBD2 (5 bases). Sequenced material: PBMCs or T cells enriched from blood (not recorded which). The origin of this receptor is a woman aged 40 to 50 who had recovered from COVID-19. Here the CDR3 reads CASIGSPGSSYEQYF. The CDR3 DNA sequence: TGTGCCAGCATCGGATCGCCGGGATCATCCTACGAGCAGTACTTC. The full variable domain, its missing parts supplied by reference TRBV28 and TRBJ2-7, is DVKVTQSSRYLVKRTGEKVFLECVQDMDHENMFWYRQDPGLGLRLIYFSYDVKMKEKGDIPEGYSVSREKKERFSLILESASTNQTSMYLCASIGSPGSSYEQYFGPGTRLTVT.